A selection of T cell receptor beta chains follows, all from one sample in a study of cytomegalovirus exposure and HLA in healthy donors. Profiling relied on immunoSEQ multiplex PCR, and the TCRdb table lists in-frame clones only, not all of them. The sample lists about 180,000 clones, around four fifths occurring once. The sample taken for sequencing was PBMCs. The receptors were gathered from a woman between 45 and 60 years old in good health and CMV-seropositive. Both conserved end residues are part of each CDR3. D genes are given only for firm matches. Clone size, where shown, is once, few, many, or a class for clones that have expanded.

cdr3_nt: TGTGCCAGCAGCTTAGGAGTCGGACAGGGGAACGAGCAGTACTTC; cdr3_aa: CASSLGVGQGNEQYF; v_call: TRBV11-3; clone_size: NA; j_call: TRBJ2-7; d_call: TRBD1
cdr3_nt: TGCGCCAGCAGAGAAGCAGGGGGCGAGGAGACCCAGTACTTC; cdr3_aa: CASREAGGEETQYF; v_call: TRBV5-1; clone_size: NA; j_call: TRBJ2-5; d_call: TRBD1
cdr3_nt: TGTGCCAGCAGCGTAGGACAGGGGGAGGGTCAGCCCCAGCATTTT; cdr3_aa: CASSVGQGEGQPQHF; v_call: TRBV9; clone_size: NA; j_call: TRBJ1-5; d_call: TRBD1
cdr3_nt: TGTGCCAGCAGCCGGCGGACAGGCCTCGATAATTCACCCCTCCACTTT; cdr3_aa: CASSRRTGLDNSPLHF; v_call: TRBV14; clone_size: few; j_call: TRBJ1-6; d_call: TRBD1
cdr3_nt: TGTGCCAGCAGCCGAGGGGGCAGGTATAATTCACCCCTCCACTTT; cdr3_aa: CASSRGGRYNSPLHF; v_call: TRBV6-5; clone_size: NA; j_call: TRBJ1-6; d_call: TRBD1
cdr3_nt: TGCGCCAGCGGCCCCCGGGGGGGGAATGAAGCTTTCTTT; cdr3_aa: CASGPRGGNEAFF; v_call: TRBV5-1; clone_size: NA; j_call: TRBJ1-1; d_call: NA
cdr3_nt: TGTGCCAGCAGCCTATTGGACAGTCGGAATGGCTACACCTTC; cdr3_aa: CASSLLDSRNGYTF; v_call: TRBV11-1; clone_size: NA; j_call: TRBJ1-2; d_call: NA
cdr3_nt: TGTGCCAGCAGCCTGGACCTACTTAATTCACCCCTCCACTTT; cdr3_aa: CASSLDLLNSPLHF; v_call: TRBV5-4; clone_size: NA; j_call: TRBJ1-6; d_call: NA
cdr3_nt: TGTGCCAGCAGCTTGGAGCAGCGGAGAGAGGGCTACACCTTC; cdr3_aa: CASSLEQRREGYTF; v_call: TRBV5-4; clone_size: once; j_call: TRBJ1-2; d_call: NA
cdr3_nt: TGTGCCATCAGTGGACTAGCAGGCACCGGGGAGCTGTTTTTT; cdr3_aa: CAISGLAGTGELFF; v_call: TRBV10-3; clone_size: NA; j_call: TRBJ2-2; d_call: TRBD2